This record looks at one T cell receptor beta chain sequence and its context. Antigen unknown. The data originate from a study of cytomegalovirus exposure and HLA in healthy donors. Study at large: Samples from HLA-typed donors yielded approximately 80 million unique TCRs in an early data release.

The study ran its PCR with 60 Vbeta and 13 Jbeta primers. Clones were read by immunoSEQ multiplex PCR, and TCRdb kept only the in-frame ones, dropping some. The sample includes roughly 120,000 clones, just under 75% seen only once; the top ten take 6.6%. CDR1 MNHEY and CDR2 SVGAGI come from the germline V gene. This CDR3 comprises 15 residues. Trimming removed 6 bases from V and 5 bases from J, with 19 bases in between. Study-wide findings and caveats: Presence/absence analyses supposed approximately even sequencing depth among donors.

The rearrangement links TRBV6-5 to TRBJ1-1; tentatively, D is TRBD1 (6 bases). Sequenced sample: PBMCs. The TCR sequence derives from a man aged 35 to 55 in good health and CMV-seropositive. The CDR3 region has the DNA TGTGCCAGCAGCCGTCCAGGGGCTGGCTTGACTGAAGCTTTCTTT. Translated, it gives CASSRPGAGLTEAFF.